This T cell receptor (beta chain) was retrieved from a study of blood T cell repertoires in COVID-19. Study at large: Samples of COVID-19 (acute and convalescent) were obtained from the United States, Italy and Spain. The cDNA or gDNA used as material had been derived from T cells, B-cell-depleted T cells, or PBMCs.

Per germline, CDR1 MGHRA and CDR2 YSYEKL. The CDR3 loop spans 17 amino acids. Trimming removed 2 bases from V and 5 bases from J, with 21 bases in between. Per the original data handling: Estimated nucleated cell counts came from reference gene primer amplification. Produced via immunoSEQ multiplex PCR; TCRdb's table is partial and in-frame only. From that table come the V and J calls and clone size; the DNA was used to work out D and trimming. Counted here are roughly 100,000 clones, about nine tenths occurring once; the ten biggest clones make up 4% to 5.5%. The chain uses TRBV4-1 and TRBJ2-5, with D possibly TRBD1 on 7 matching bases. The material sequenced was peripheral blood. The TCR sequence derives from a woman in her 50s with COVID-19, enrolled during active disease. The CDR3 DNA reads TGCGCCAGCAGCCAACCTACCTTAGGGGGCGGGGAGGAGACCCAGTACTTC. Protein sequence: CASSQPTLGGGEETQYF.